Listed below are T cell receptor beta chains from one sample, sequenced in a study of blood T cell repertoires in COVID-19. The repertoire was sequenced with immunoSEQ multiplex PCR; TCRdb's copy has only in-frame clones and lacks some. Of 200,000 to 300,000 clones listed, around 90% are singletons. The sequenced sample consisted of peripheral blood. The origin of the receptors is a man aged 30 to 45 with COVID-19, enrolled during active disease. CDR3s include the opening cysteine and the closing phenylalanine or tryptophan. Fields, in order: clone size, D gene, J gene, V gene, CDR3 protein, CDR3 DNA. The D gene is left open where the match is weak. Size is omitted from some rows. Given values are once, few, many or a class for expanded clones.

>NA|NA|TRBJ1-1|TRBV11-2
CASSLRVPNTEAFF
TGTGCCAGCAGCTTACGGGTACCGAACACTGAAGCTTTCTTT
>NA|TRBD2|TRBJ2-3|TRBV5-4
CASSLAVAGIKADTQYF
TGTGCCAGCAGCTTGGCGGTAGCGGGGATAAAAGCAGATACGCAGTATTTT
>NA|TRBD2|TRBJ2-3|TRBV4-1
CASSQRASGRTDTQYF
TGCGCCAGCAGCCAAAGGGCTAGCGGCCGCACAGATACGCAGTATTTT
>NA|NA|TRBJ1-1|TRBV9
CASSVDGRGNTEAFF
TGTGCCAGCAGCGTAGATGGAAGGGGGAACACTGAAGCTTTCTTT
>NA|TRBD1|TRBJ1-4|TRBV5-1
CASSSLDRGRVDELFF
TGCGCCAGCAGCTCGCTCGACAGGGGGAGGGTGGATGAACTGTTTTTT
>NA|TRBD1|TRBJ2-4|TRBV28
CASSYPGGDIQYF
TGTGCCAGCAGTTACCCAGGGGGAGACATTCAGTACTTC
>NA|NA|TRBJ2-5|TRBV5-1
CASSLAAGPQETQYF
TGCGCCAGCAGCTTGGCCGCTGGGCCCCAAGAGACCCAGTACTTC
>NA|NA|TRBJ1-1|TRBV29-1
CSVEDPRGADEAFF
TGCAGCGTTGAAGACCCTCGGGGGGCGGATGAAGCTTTCTTT
>few|TRBD2|TRBJ2-1|TRBV7-9
CASSLAAGVINEQFF
TGTGCCAGCAGCTTAGCAGCGGGGGTGATTAATGAGCAGTTCTTC
>NA|TRBD1|TRBJ1-1|TRBV6-5
CASRPTGRNTEAFF
TGTGCCAGCAGACCGACAGGGCGGAACACTGAAGCTTTCTTT
>NA|NA|TRBJ1-1|TRBV3-1/TRBV3-2
CASSQRGAMNTEAFF
TGTGCCAGCAGCCAACGGGGGGCGATGAACACTGAAGCTTTCTTT
>NA|TRBD1|TRBJ1-1|TRBV2
CASVGTGRTEAFF
TGTGCCAGCGTCGGGACAGGGCGCACTGAAGCTTTCTTT
>NA|NA|TRBJ1-2|TRBV5-6
CASSTHSNYGYTF
TGTGCCAGCAGCACACATTCTAACTATGGCTACACCTTC
>NA|NA|TRBJ1-2|TRBV20-1
CSASTREVGYTF
TGCAGTGCTAGTACCAGGGAGGTTGGCTACACCTTC
>NA|NA|TRBJ2-2|TRBV5-1
CASSREPNTGELFF
TGCGCCAGCAGCCGAGAGCCGAACACCGGGGAGCTGTTTTTT
>NA|NA|TRBJ1-3|TRBV3-1/TRBV3-2
CASSQGSGGNTIYF
TGTGCCAGCAGCCAAGGATCCGGGGGAAACACCATATATTTT
>NA|NA|TRBJ2-3|TRBV12-2
CASRLAHRVPFSTDTQYF
TGTGCAAGTCGCTTAGCTCACCGGGTGCCTTTTAGCACAGATACGCAGTATTTT
>NA|NA|TRBJ2-5|TRBV6-2/TRBV6-3
CASSPDAGPVGTQYF
TGTGCCAGCAGTCCCGACGCGGGCCCCGTAGGGACCCAGTACTTC
>NA|NA|TRBJ2-7|TRBV6-1
CASSELGGERTYEQYF
TGTGCCAGCAGTGAACTAGGGGGGGAGAGAACCTACGAGCAGTACTTC
>NA|TRBD2|TRBJ2-2|TRBV9
CASSVVGGVNTGELFF
TGTGCCAGCAGCGTAGTCGGGGGGGTGAACACCGGGGAGCTGTTTTTT
>NA|TRBD1|TRBJ1-1|TRBV25-1
CASSLGTGGRAFF
TGTGCCAGCAGTTTAGGGACAGGGGGCCGGGCTTTCTTT
>NA|NA|TRBJ2-3|TRBV14
CASSQRTDADTQYF
TGTGCCAGCAGCCAGAGGACAGACGCAGATACGCAGTATTTT
>NA|TRBD1|TRBJ1-2|TRBV4-1
CASSQILNGQVGGYTF
TGCGCCAGCAGCCAGATTCTGAATGGACAGGTGGGAGGCTACACCTTC
>NA|TRBD1|TRBJ1-5|TRBV28
CASKGQSNQPQHF
TGTGCCAGTAAGGGACAGTCCAATCAGCCCCAGCATTTT
>NA|TRBD1|TRBJ1-6|TRBV4-2
CASSHNTGDNSPLHF
TGTGCCAGCAGCCATAATACAGGGGATAATTCACCCCTCCACTTT
>NA|TRBD1|TRBJ1-1|TRBV7-9
CASSQRQGRTEAFF
TGTGCCAGCAGCCAAAGACAGGGACGGACTGAAGCTTTCTTT
>NA|TRBD1|TRBJ1-2|TRBV11-2
CASSLVGGQGAYGYTF
TGTGCCAGCAGCTTAGTGGGGGGACAGGGGGCTTATGGCTACACCTTC